The 30 T cell receptor beta chains below all came from one sample that was sequenced in a study of CD8 T cells in ankylosing spondylitis. TCRdb analysed the 5' RACE reads with MiXCR anew, one entry per CDR3 protein. The table includes roughly 150,000 distinct CDR3 sequences, under 35% detected once. Specimen: synovial fluid, either unsorted or a sorted T cell fraction (not recorded which). All receptors come from a male donor with ankylosing spondylitis.

The rearrangement links TRBV20-1 to TRBJ2-1, with D perhaps matching TRBD2 (5 bases). In germline, CDR1 is DFQATT, CDR2 SNEGSKA (reference sequence). The V gene lost 1 base and the J gene lost 9 bases, with 7 bases spanning the gap. The CDR3 runs 11 residues. The CDR3 DNA is TGCAGTGCTAGAGGAGGGTCTGAGCAGTTCTTC. Protein product: CSARGGSEQFF.

Ten or more counts support this clonotype. The chain carries TRBV6-2 or TRBV6-3 and TRBJ2-2; a possible D gene is TRBD2 (6 bases). The CDR3 consists of 17 residues. Germline V gives CDR1 MNHEY, CDR2 SVGEGT. V gave up 5 bases and J gave up 6 bases, with 22 bases separating them. The CDR3 region has the DNA TGTGCCAGCAGTCGACCCCCGCTAGCGAAGTCCTCCGGGGAGCTGTTTTTT. It yields the protein CASSRPPLAKSSGELFF.

This chain joins TRBV4-1 and TRBJ1-2, with D uncertain. Trimming removed 0 bases from V and 1 base from J, with 15 bases in between. The V gene's germline CDR1 is MGHRA and CDR2 YSYEKL. The CDR3 runs 17 residues. As DNA, the CDR3 is TGCGCCAGCAGCCAAGATTGGGCCCAGAGGGTTAACTATGGCTACACCTTC. Translating it yields CASSQDWAQRVNYGYTF.

Within the sample, this clonotype is medium-sized (0.01 to 0.1%). This chain uses TRBV29-1 with TRBJ2-3, with TRBD1 matching 8 bases. Trimming removed 6 bases from V and 1 base from J; junction bases left unmatched: 6. Germline CDR1 SQVTM, CDR2 ANQGSEA. The CDR3 extends over 14 amino acids. The CDR3 DNA reads TGCAGCGTGGGACCGGGACAGGGCACAGATACGCAGTATTTT. This gives the protein CSVGPGQGTDTQYF.

This clonotype has a handful of counts. The V gene is TRBV6-1, the J gene TRBJ1-1; 10 bases map to TRBD1. Per the germline V gene, CDR1 is MNHNS and CDR2 is SASEGT. V was clipped by 5 bases and J by 3 bases; unmatched bases: 9. The CDR3 spans 16 residues. The CDR3 here is CASSQPGQGKDTEAFF. The CDR3 nucleotides are TGTGCCAGCAGTCAGCCGGGACAGGGGAAGGACACTGAAGCTTTCTTT.

In its sample, this clonotype was seen a few times. The rearrangement links TRBV5-1 to TRBJ2-4; no clear D gene. The CDR3 is 12 amino acids. The germline gives CDR1 SGHRS, CDR2 YFSETQ. The ends were cut back, 0 bases at V and 11 bases at J, with 9 bases in the middle. CDR3 residues: CASSLAGLVQYF. The DNA of the CDR3 is TGCGCCAGCAGCTTGGCGGGTCTGGTTCAGTACTTC.

This clonotype was counted a single time. The chain links TRBV12-3 or TRBV12-4 to TRBJ1-2, with 8 bases matching TRBD1. The CDR3 totals 16 residues. V trimming: 2 bases; J trimming: 8 bases; junction bases outside the gene matches: 13. CDR3 region: CASSLRGQGKQWGYTF. CDR3 sequence (DNA): TGTGCCAGCAGTTTACGAGGACAGGGTAAACAATGGGGCTACACCTTC.

This clonotype occurred a few times. The rearrangement uses TRBV20-1 and TRBJ2-1; D is uncertain. This CDR3 comprises 16 residues. In germline, CDR1 is DFQATT, CDR2 SNEGSKA (reference sequence). V was trimmed by 3 bases and J by 0 bases, leaving 15 bases between them. Here the CDR3 DNA reads TGCAGTGCTAGGGATGGCGGTAAGAGCTCCTACAATGAGCAGTTCTTC. Translated, it gives CSARDGGKSSYNEQFF.

This clonotype was observed a handful of times. V gene TRBV3-1 combines with J gene TRBJ2-1; D unresolved. In germline, CDR1 is LGHDT, CDR2 YNNKEL (reference sequence). This CDR3 is 15 amino acids long. V was clipped by 0 bases and J by 3 bases, with 9 bases between them. The CDR3 here is CASSQESGRYNEQFF. DNA of the CDR3: TGTGCCAGCAGCCAAGAATCAGGCCGCTACAATGAGCAGTTCTTC.

This sequence joins TRBV28 and TRBJ2-7, with 8 positions matching TRBD1. From germline, CDR1 is MDHEN and CDR2 SYDVKM. There are 14 residues in the CDR3. V lost 6 bases to trimming and J lost 1 base; unmatched junction nucleotides: 5. CDR3 DNA: TGTGCCAGCAGGGCGACAGGGGTATCCTACGAGCAGTACTTC. Its protein is CASRATGVSYEQYF.

This clonotype was counted only a few times. The V call is TRBV5-4, the J call TRBJ2-5, with TRBD2 matching 9 bases. After removal of 10 bases from V and 5 bases from J, the junction contained 15 bases not matched to a gene. The CDR3 loop spans 15 amino acids. CDR1 SGHNT and CDR2 YYREEE come from the germline V gene (reference sequence). DNA for the CDR3: TGTGCCCTCGGGGGCGGGAGGGCCCCTAGGGAGACCCAGTACTTC. This gives the protein CALGGGRAPRETQYF.

Ten or more counts support this clonotype. The chain carries TRBV5-1 and TRBJ2-5; 7 nucleotides match TRBD1. V shed 5 bases and J 4 bases; nucleotides not matched to a gene: 11. Per germline, CDR1 SGHRS and CDR2 YFSETQ. The CDR3 sequence is 15 residues long. For the CDR3, the DNA is TGCGCCAGCAGATACAAACAGGGGTCTATAGAGACCCAGTACTTC. This sequence encodes CASRYKQGSIETQYF.

The chain's CDR3 is CASSQGRNTEAFF. The CDR3 region has the DNA TGTGCCAGCAGCCAGGGTAGGAACACTGAAGCTTTCTTT. The chain employs TRBV6-2 or TRBV6-3 and TRBJ1-1, with D maybe TRBD1 (5 bases). The CDR3 spans 13 residues. Germline CDR1 MNHEY, CDR2 SVGEGT. Trimming pared 6 bases from V and 1 base from J, leaving 9 bases between.

The V and J genes are TRBV7-9 and TRBJ2-7; TRBD2 aligns across 7 bases. Looked up from germline, CDR1 is SEHNR and CDR2 is FQNEAQ (reference sequence). The CDR3 covers 13 residues. Germline trimming cut 5 bases from V and 2 bases from J; bases unmatched to any gene: 3. CDR3 protein: CASSPSGPYEQYF. The CDR3 DNA is TGTGCCAGCAGCCCTAGCGGTCCCTACGAGCAGTACTTC.

This clonotype was seen only a few times. V and J are TRBV6-1 and TRBJ1-4; D is perhaps TRBD1 (6 bases). CDR1 is MNHNS and CDR2 is SASEGT in the germline V gene. The length of the CDR3 is 14 residues. Trimming removed 6 bases from V and 2 bases from J, with 10 bases in between. CDR3 region: CASSPGVTNEKLFF. In nucleotides, the CDR3 is TGTGCCAGCAGCCCAGGGGTGACTAATGAAAAACTGTTTTTT.

This clonotype turned up a few times. This chain links TRBV7-9 with TRBJ1-1; TRBD1 aligns across 7 bases. There are 14 residues in the CDR3. Germline V lookup: CDR1 SEHNR, CDR2 FQNEAQ (reference sequence). V dropped 5 bases and J dropped 4; count of bases not matched to a gene: 7. The CDR3: CASSRDSVGTEAFF. The CDR3 nucleotides read TGTGCCAGCAGCCGGGACAGCGTCGGCACTGAAGCTTTCTTT. Variable domain in full (rest from reference TRBV7-9 and TRBJ1-1): DTGVSQNPRHKITKRGQNVTFRCDPISEHNRLYWYRQTLGQGPEFLTYFQNEAQLEKSRLLSDRFSAERPKGSFSTLEIQRTEQGDSAMYLCASSRDSVGTEAFFGQGTRLTVV.

This clonotype was seen repeatedly, ten times or more. The chain joins TRBV7-2 to TRBJ2-2, with 9 bases identical to TRBD2. The CDR3 runs 14 residues. V was clipped by 3 bases and J by 7 bases; unmatched bases: 3. Germline values: CDR1 SGHTA, CDR2 FQGNSA. CDR3 region: CASSLFSGGGELFF. In DNA form, the CDR3 reads TGTGCCAGCAGCTTGTTTAGCGGGGGCGGGGAGCTGTTTTTT.

In this sample, this clonotype turned up a few times. The chain has TRBV9 and TRBJ1-1; D not certain. V was cut by 0 bases and J by 0 bases, with 12 bases left in between. The CDR3 is 16 residues long. The germline V gene has CDR1 SGDLS and CDR2 YYNGEE. The CDR3 DNA sequence: TGTGCCAGCAGCGTAGCCCACAGTATACTGAACACTGAAGCTTTCTTT. Protein product: CASSVAHSILNTEAFF.

The sample holds many counts of this clonotype. The gene calls are TRBV20-1 and TRBJ1-2; 7 positions agree with TRBD1. After removal of 1 base from V and 8 bases from J, the junction contained 7 bases not matched to a gene. The CDR3 length is 13 residues. Germline V gene lookup returns CDR1 DFQATT and CDR2 SNEGSKA (reference sequence). The CDR3 DNA is TGCAGTGCTAGAGGAGACAGGGCAGAAGGCTACACCTTC. Amino acids: CSARGDRAEGYTF.

The rearrangement links TRBV11-2 to TRBJ2-5; 11 bases match TRBD2. Germline CDR1 SGHAT, CDR2 FQNNGV. V lost 3 bases to trimming and J lost 2 bases; unmatched junction nucleotides: 5. The CDR3 sequence is 16 residues long. CDR3 protein: CASSFSGTSGQETQYF. The CDR3 nucleotides read TGTGCCAGCAGCTTCTCCGGGACTAGCGGACAAGAGACCCAGTACTTC.

The chain recombines TRBV5-1 with TRBJ2-2; D perhaps matches TRBD2 (5 bases). With 3 bases removed from V and 0 bases from J, the gap between germline ends came to 15 bases. The length of the CDR3 is 17 residues. Germline lookup yields CDR1 SGHRS and CDR2 YFSETQ. This chain's CDR3 is CASSYQRTVANTGELFF. DNA for the CDR3: TGCGCCAGCAGCTACCAGCGGACGGTCGCGAACACCGGGGAGCTGTTTTTT.

CDR3 nucleotides: TGCAGCGTTGAAAAGCGAGCTGAAGCTTTCTTT. This gives the protein CSVEKRAEAFF. J is TRBJ1-1 and V is TRBV29-1; D ambiguous. Trimming removed 2 bases at V and 6 bases at J, with 7 bases between. This CDR3 is 11 amino acids long. The germline V gene encodes CDR1 SQVTM and CDR2 ANQGSEA.

The V gene is TRBV6-1, the J gene TRBJ1-5; 7 bases fit TRBD1. The V and J ends lost 3 bases and 3 bases, in that order; junction bases with no gene match: 5. Germline V gene sequence: CDR1 MNHNS, CDR2 SASEGT. This CDR3 spans 15 amino acids. The CDR3: CASSEGDRVNQPQHF. The CDR3 region has the DNA TGTGCCAGCAGTGAGGGTGACAGGGTCAATCAGCCCCAGCATTTT.

The rearrangement links TRBV12-3 or TRBV12-4 to TRBJ1-2; D is ambiguous. This CDR3 comprises 12 residues. V was cut by 4 bases and J by 8 bases, with 11 bases left in between. The CDR3 DNA reads TGTGCCAGCAGTTCTAAGGGTCACGGCTACACCTTC. It codes for CASSSKGHGYTF.

V gene TRBV6-1 combines with J gene TRBJ1-6; D gene unclear. The CDR3 runs 15 residues. CDR1 and CDR2 (germline): MNHNS, SASEGT. V lost 0 bases, J lost 4 bases, and 7 bases lay in between. CDR3 nucleotides: TGTGCCAGCAGTGAAGCGCCCCCGTATAATTCACCCCTCCACTTT. Its translation: CASSEAPPYNSPLHF.

The J gene is TRBJ2-7, the V gene TRBV2, with 8 bases aligning to TRBD2. The V gene end was trimmed by 5 bases and the J gene end by 3 bases; junction bases not matched to a gene: 9. The V gene's germline CDR1 is SNHLY and CDR2 FYNNEI. This CDR3 is built from 15 residues. The CDR3: CASSYPGGRSYEQYF. The CDR3 DNA sequence: TGTGCCAGCAGTTATCCCGGCGGGAGGAGCTACGAGCAGTACTTC.

The J gene is TRBJ1-3, the V gene TRBV5-1, with D uncertain. The CDR3 contains 13 residues. Per the germline V gene, CDR1 is SGHRS and CDR2 is YFSETQ. V gave up 7 bases and J gave up 2 bases, with 10 bases separating them. This chain's CDR3 is CASQEGAGNTIYF. The CDR3 nucleotides read TGCGCCAGCCAAGAAGGTGCTGGAAACACCATATATTTT.

The chain combines TRBV7-8 with TRBJ2-2, with TRBD1 identical over 7 bases. The CDR3 extends over 14 amino acids. The V and J ends lost 8 bases and 1 base, in that order; junction bases with no gene match: 4. In germline, CDR1 is SGHVS, CDR2 FQNEAQ. As DNA, the CDR3 is TGTGCCAGCCGACAGGGCCAGAACACCGGGGAGCTGTTTTTT. Translating gives CASRQGQNTGELFF.

Ten or more counts support this clonotype. The J gene is TRBJ1-6, the V gene TRBV3-1, with D possibly matching TRBD1 (6 bases). Germline-derived CDR1 and CDR2 are LGHDT and YNNKEL (reference sequence). Trimming took 1 base from V and 8 from J, leaving 12 bases between them. CDR3 length: 15 residues. CDR3 protein: CASSQGEGTHSPLHF. DNA for the CDR3: TGTGCCAGCAGCCAAGGAGAAGGGACACATTCACCCCTCCACTTT.

This clonotype has a handful of counts. The chain carries TRBV20-1 and TRBJ2-3; D is undetermined. The V end lost 5 bases, the J end lost 6 bases, and 21 bases lay between the germline ends. Germline lookup yields CDR1 DFQATT and CDR2 SNEGSKA (reference sequence). This CDR3 region has 15 residues. The CDR3 DNA sequence: TGCAGTGCTCTCCTTTTCCGGGCCTCGGTGGATACGCAGTATTTT. It specifies CSALLFRASVDTQYF.